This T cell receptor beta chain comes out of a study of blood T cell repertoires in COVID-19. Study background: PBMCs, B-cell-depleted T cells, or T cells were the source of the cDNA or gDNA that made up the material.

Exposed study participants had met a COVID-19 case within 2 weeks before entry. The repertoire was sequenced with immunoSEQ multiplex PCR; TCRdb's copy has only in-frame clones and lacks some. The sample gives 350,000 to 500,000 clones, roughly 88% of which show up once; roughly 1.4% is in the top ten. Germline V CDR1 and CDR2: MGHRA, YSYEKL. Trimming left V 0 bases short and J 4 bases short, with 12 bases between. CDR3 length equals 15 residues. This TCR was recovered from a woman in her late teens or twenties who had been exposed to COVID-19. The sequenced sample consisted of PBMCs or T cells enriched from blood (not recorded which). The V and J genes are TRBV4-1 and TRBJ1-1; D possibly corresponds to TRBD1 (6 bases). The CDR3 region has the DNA TGCGCCAGCAGCCAAGATCACGGGGGGCCCACTGAAGCTTTCTTT. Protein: CASSQDHGGPTEAFF.